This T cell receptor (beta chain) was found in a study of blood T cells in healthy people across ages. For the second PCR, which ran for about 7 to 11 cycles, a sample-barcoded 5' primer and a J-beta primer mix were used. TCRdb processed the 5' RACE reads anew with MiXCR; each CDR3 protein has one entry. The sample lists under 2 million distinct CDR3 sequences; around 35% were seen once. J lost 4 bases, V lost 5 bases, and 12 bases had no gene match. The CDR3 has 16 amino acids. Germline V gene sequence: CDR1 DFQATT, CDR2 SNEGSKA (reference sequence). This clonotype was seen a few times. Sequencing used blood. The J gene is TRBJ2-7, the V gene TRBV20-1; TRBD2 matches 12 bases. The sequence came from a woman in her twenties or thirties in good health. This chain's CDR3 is CSASSGGLAGKYEQYF. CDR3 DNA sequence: TGCAGTGCTTCCAGCGGCGGACTAGCGGGGAAGTACGAGCAGTACTTC.